The 23 T cell receptor beta chains given below trace back to one sample, sequenced in a study of metastatic and nonmetastatic thyroid tumors. TCRdb reassembled clones from the PCR reads with MiXCR. Of approximately 6,300 clones listed, less than 20% are singletons. Until they underwent thyroid surgery, no patient had received any treatment. Sample: adjacent normal tissue. These receptors all stem from a female donor with papillary thyroid cancer or a benign thyroid nodule (not recorded which). Some clones in this sample may be carry-over from other donors' samples.

This clone occurred a few times. The chain employs TRBV12-3 or TRBV12-4 and TRBJ1-5, with 7 nucleotides matching TRBD1. J lost 1 base, V lost 6 bases, and 6 bases had no gene match. This CDR3 spans 15 amino acids. CDR3 in DNA: TGTGCCAGCAGAATGACAGGGAGCAGCAATCAGCCCCAGCATTTT. Translated: CASRMTGSSNQPQHF.

The chain couples TRBV19 to TRBJ2-1; D ambiguous. Germline CDR1 and CDR2: LNHDA and SQIVND (reference sequence). V was cut by 1 base and J by 0 bases, with 4 bases left in between. CDR3 length: 14 amino acids. This CDR3 is CASSIGTSYNEQFF. Here the CDR3 DNA reads TGTGCCAGTAGTATAGGCACCTCCTACAATGAGCAGTTCTTC.

This clone was recorded many times. This sequence joins TRBV7-2 and TRBJ1-1; 12 bases line up with TRBD1. In germline, CDR1 is SGHTA, CDR2 FQGNSA. V gave up 4 bases and J gave up 4 bases; unmatched junction bases: 13. The CDR3 is 18 residues long. The CDR3 protein is CASSYVPGQGALGTEAFF. The CDR3 DNA is TGTGCCAGCAGCTACGTCCCGGGACAGGGGGCGCTCGGCACTGAAGCTTTCTTT. The full variable domain, its missing parts supplied by reference TRBV7-2 and TRBJ1-1, is GAGVSQSPSNKVTEKGKDVELRCDPISGHTALYWYRQSLGQGLEFLIYFQGNSAPDKSGLPSDRFSAERTGGSVSTLTIQRTQQEDSAVYLCASSYVPGQGALGTEAFFGQGTRLTVV.

The chain joins TRBV7-6 to TRBJ2-5; D may be TRBD2 (5 bases). The ends were cut back, 5 bases at V and 2 bases at J, with 24 bases in the middle. The CDR3 is made up of 18 amino acids. Germline CDR1 reads SGHVS; CDR2 reads FNYEAQ. The CDR3 loop reads CASSPPQDSAFQQETQYF. For the CDR3, the DNA is TGTGCCAGCAGCCCGCCTCAGGACTCCGCCTTTCAACAAGAGACCCAGTACTTC.

The table lists this clone with a few counts. This chain joins TRBV2 and TRBJ1-4; 7 bases line up with TRBD1. The CDR3 covers 14 residues. Trimming took 5 bases from V and 3 from J; bases not matched to a gene: 3. Germline V lookup: CDR1 SNHLY, CDR2 FYNNEI. As DNA, the CDR3 is TGTGCCAGCAGTCTTGACAGGGCTAATGAAAAACTGTTTTTT. Translation gives CASSLDRANEKLFF.

In this sample, this clone is medium-sized. The chain links TRBV2 to TRBJ1-3; possibly TRBD1 for D (6 bases). The CDR3 contains 14 residues. V was pared by 5 bases and J by 0 bases, with 8 bases between. Germline-derived CDR1 and CDR2 are SNHLY and FYNNEI. This chain's CDR3 is CASSWTVSGNTIYF. CDR3 sequence (DNA): TGTGCCAGCAGTTGGACAGTCTCTGGAAACACCATATATTTT.

The chain recombines TRBV19 with TRBJ1-1; D possibly corresponds to TRBD1 (6 bases). V lost 7 bases to trimming and J lost 2 bases, with 11 bases between them. The CDR3 length is 13 residues. Germline V gives CDR1 LNHDA, CDR2 SQIVND (reference sequence). CDR3 in amino acids: CASKRTANTEAFF. Written as DNA, the CDR3 is TGTGCCAGTAAGAGGACAGCTAACACTGAAGCTTTCTTT.

This clone is deemed medium-sized. This chain uses TRBV2 with TRBJ2-7, with a possible D match to TRBD2 (6 bases). The CDR3 has 15 residues. Looked up from germline, CDR1 is SNHLY and CDR2 is FYNNEI. The V end lost 6 bases, the J end lost 0 bases, and 15 bases lay between the germline ends. CDR3 sequence: CASSSRPGDSYEQYF. The CDR3 DNA is TGTGCCAGCAGCTCCCGACCGGGGGACTCCTACGAGCAGTACTTC.

This clone is medium-sized in the sample. The rearrangement links TRBV7-2 to TRBJ2-7; 10 bases align to TRBD2. Germline V CDR1 and CDR2: SGHTA, FQGNSA. Trimming took 5 bases from V and 2 from J; bases not matched to a gene: 6. CDR3 length: 15 amino acids. CDR3 sequence reads: CASSERTSGPYEQYF. For the CDR3, the DNA is TGTGCCAGCAGCGAAAGGACTAGCGGACCCTACGAGCAGTACTTC.

This clone occurred many times. The chain combines TRBV7-9 with TRBJ2-3; perhaps TRBD1 as D (5 bases). The length of the CDR3 is 13 residues. Trimming left V 8 bases short and J 1 base short, with 10 bases between. The germline V gene has CDR1 SEHNR and CDR2 FQNEAQ (reference sequence). Here the CDR3 DNA reads TGTGCCAGCGGCCAACAGGGCACAGATACGCAGTATTTT. It specifies CASGQQGTDTQYF.

This clone was counted a few times. This chain links TRBV6-1 with TRBJ2-7; 9 nucleotides align to TRBD1. The ends lost 6 bases at V and 6 bases at J; junction bases unmatched: 9. The CDR3 consists of 14 residues. Germline CDR1 is MNHNS and CDR2 is SASEGT. DNA of the CDR3: TGTGCCAGCAGGGGACAGGGCGGGATTTTCGAGCAGTACTTC. It yields the protein CASRGQGGIFEQYF.

This clone showed up many times. The same CDR3 is also encoded by other DNA sequences in this sample. The chain joins TRBV6-2 or TRBV6-3 to TRBJ2-1, with 10 bases aligning to TRBD2. Per the germline V gene, CDR1 is MNHEY and CDR2 is SVGEGT. CDR3 size: 17 residues. Losses at the gene ends were 2 bases for V and 9 bases for J; bases not matched to a gene: 13. CDR3 nucleotide sequence: TGTGCCAGCAGTTACCTCTTCGGAGCGGGAGGGCCCGGTGAGCAGTTCTTC. This codes for CASSYLFGAGGPGEQFF.

CDR3 residues: CASVTWGLYEQYF. CDR3 DNA sequence: TGTGCCAGTGTAACATGGGGCCTGTACGAGCAGTACTTC. The chain is built from TRBV6-1 and TRBJ2-7, with a possible D match to TRBD1 (5 bases). Between the trimmed V and J ends, which lost 9 bases and 4 bases, there was a span of 16 bases. Looked up from germline, CDR1 is MNHNS and CDR2 is SASEGT. The CDR3 has 13 amino acids.

This clone is deemed medium-sized. The chain carries TRBV20-1 and TRBJ2-7; the D gene is possibly TRBD1 (6 bases). The CDR3 has 14 amino acids. Trimming pared 4 bases from V and 0 bases from J, leaving 13 bases between. Germline V gene data show CDR1 as DFQATT and CDR2 as SNEGSKA (reference sequence). The CDR3 is CSATRRQVSYEQYF. The CDR3 coding sequence is TGCAGTGCTACTAGACGACAGGTCTCCTACGAGCAGTACTTC.

This clone was seen many times. V is TRBV11-2 and J is TRBJ2-5, with D possibly TRBD2 on 6 matching bases. The CDR3 is 14 amino acids. V lost 3 bases and J 0 bases, leaving 8 bases between the germline ends. Germline V lookup: CDR1 SGHAT, CDR2 FQNNGV. CDR3 sequence: CASSFGGNQETQYF. CDR3 nucleotides: TGTGCCAGCAGCTTTGGGGGGAACCAAGAGACCCAGTACTTC. The entire variable domain, with the rest obtained from reference TRBV11-2 and TRBJ2-5, is as follows: EAGVAQSPRYKIIEKRQSVAFWCNPISGHATLYWYQQILGQGPKLLIQFQNNGVVDDSQLPKDRFSAERLKGVDSTLKIQPAKLEDSAVYLCASSFGGNQETQYFGPGTRLLVL.

On this clone: One end of the junction is discordant with germline, which a read error may explain. The V gene is TRBV6-1, the J gene TRBJ1-2; 9 positions match TRBD1. This CDR3 comprises 16 residues. Germline loops: CDR1 MNHNS, CDR2 SASEGT. The CDR3 is CVSSTRDGDRVYGYAF. Here the CDR3 DNA reads TGTGTCAGCAGTACCAGAGACGGGGACAGGGTTTATGGCTACGCATTC.

This clone has only a few counts. The V and J genes are TRBV20-1 and TRBJ2-5, with D tentatively TRBD2 (7 bases). CDR3 size: 13 residues. CDR1 is DFQATT, CDR2 SNEGSKA, per germline (reference sequence). The CDR3 here is CRGGAGDGKTQYF. The CDR3 nucleotides read TGCAGAGGGGGGGCGGGAGATGGGAAGACCCAGTACTTC.

The rearrangement uses TRBV30 and TRBJ2-3, with D perhaps matching TRBD2 (6 bases). The CDR3 runs 15 residues. CDR1 and CDR2 from the germline V gene are GTSNPN and SVGIG (reference sequence). V was trimmed by 1 base and J by 1 base, leaving 12 bases between them. CDR3 amino acids: CAWSGGGIGTDTQYF. CDR3 bases: TGTGCCTGGAGTGGGGGCGGGATAGGCACAGATACGCAGTATTTT.

This clone was detected a few times. V and J are TRBV6-1 and TRBJ1-2; D is unclear. V dropped 1 base and J dropped 4 bases, with 4 bases sitting between them. This CDR3 spans 12 amino acids. Germline V gene sequence: CDR1 MNHNS, CDR2 SASEGT. CDR3 in DNA: TGTGCCAGCAGTGAAGAGGGCTATGGCTACACCTTC. It encodes CASSEEGYGYTF.

By sample fraction, this clone is medium-sized. Here the CDR3 DNA reads TGTGCCATCAGTGAGTCGCTCTCAGGTGGGGGGGCGACCCAGTACTTC. Protein product: CAISESLSGGGATQYF. The chain employs TRBV10-3 and TRBJ2-5; the D gene is possibly TRBD2 (7 bases). The CDR3 runs 16 residues. Germline V gene data show CDR1 as ENHRY and CDR2 as SYGVKD. Trimming took off 0 bases at V and 7 bases at J, with 18 bases between the two ends.

With respect to this clone: A junction end diverges from the germline sequence, so it may reflect a read error. This chain joins TRBV20-1 and TRBJ1-5; maybe TRBD1 (5 bases). CDR1 is DFQATT, CDR2 SNEGSKA, per germline (reference sequence). The CDR3 spans 13 residues. The CDR3 here is CSASRVINQPQHF. CDR3 bases: TGCAGTGCTAGCAGGGTCATCAATCAGCCACAGCATTTT.

This sequence joins TRBV28 and TRBJ2-7; no definite D call. Per germline, CDR1 MDHEN and CDR2 SYDVKM. CDR3 length: 12 amino acids. The V gene lost 4 bases and the J gene lost 3 bases, with 7 bases spanning the gap. The CDR3 DNA reads TGTGCCAGCAGTTCCGTAGGCTACGAGCAGTACGTC. Its protein product is CASSSVGYEQYV.

There are many counts of this clone. The CDR3 DNA sequence: TGTGCCAGCAGCCGATACCAGATCATGAACACTGAAGCTTTCTTT. Translated, it gives CASSRYQIMNTEAFF. The chain has TRBV5-4 and TRBJ1-1; D remains ambiguous. The CDR3 runs to 15 residues. Germline V gives CDR1 SGHNT, CDR2 YYREEE (reference sequence). With 4 bases removed from V and 0 bases from J, the gap between germline ends came to 13 bases.